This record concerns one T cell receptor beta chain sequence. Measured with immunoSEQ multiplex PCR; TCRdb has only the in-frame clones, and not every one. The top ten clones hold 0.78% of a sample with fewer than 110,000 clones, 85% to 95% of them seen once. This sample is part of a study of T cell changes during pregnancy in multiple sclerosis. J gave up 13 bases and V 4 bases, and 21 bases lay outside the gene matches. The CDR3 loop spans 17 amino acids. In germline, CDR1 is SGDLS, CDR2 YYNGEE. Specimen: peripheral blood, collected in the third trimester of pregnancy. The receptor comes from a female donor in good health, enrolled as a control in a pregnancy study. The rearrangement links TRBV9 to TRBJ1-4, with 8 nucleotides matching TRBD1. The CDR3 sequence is CASSKTLTGGEEKGLFF. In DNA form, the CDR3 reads TGTGCCAGCAGCAAAACCCTAACAGGGGGAGAAGAAAAAGGACTGTTTTTT.